A selection of T cell receptor beta chains follows, all from one sample in a study of PD-L1 blockade in urothelial cancer. Using immunoSEQ multiplex PCR, the repertoire was profiled, and TCRdb retains in-frame clones only, with some absent. This table has 30,000 to 40,000 clones, approximately 87% appearing once. The sample consisted of PBMCs, taken around atezolizumab (anti-PD-L1) treatment. All receptors come from a man between 60 and 70 years old with urothelial cancer. Both conserved end residues are part of each CDR3. Each record gives: V gene, D gene, J gene, clone size, CDR3 DNA, CDR3 protein. D genes are given only for firm matches. Only part of the rows carry a size: once, few, many, or a class if the clone is expanded.

>TRBV4-3|TRBD2|TRBJ2-7|-
TGCGCCAGCAGCCAAGAAAGCGGCGGGAGGGCGAGGGAGCAGTACTTC
CASSQESGGRAREQYF
>TRBV18|TRBD1|TRBJ2-3|-
TGTGCCAGCTCACCGGGCAGGGGGCCAGATACGCAGTATTTT
CASSPGRGPDTQYF
>TRBV7-8|-|TRBJ1-5|once
TGTGCCAGCAGCTGGCAGGAGGGGGGGCTCCCTCAGCCCCAGCATTTT
CASSWQEGGLPQPQHF
>TRBV7-6|-|TRBJ2-7|-
TGTGCCAGCAGTCTTCAGGGTCTCAGCGAGCAGTACTTC
CASSLQGLSEQYF
>TRBV15|-|TRBJ2-3|-
TGTGCCACCTCGTCCGGGACAAAGTTGAGCACAGATACGCAGTATTTT
CATSSGTKLSTDTQYF
>TRBV7-2|-|TRBJ2-7|few
TGTGCCAGCAGCTTAGCGCGAGGGCCCTACGAGCAGTACTTC
CASSLARGPYEQYF
>TRBV7-3|-|TRBJ2-6|-
TGTGCCAGCAGCTTTTCATCTGGGGCCAACGTCCTGACTTTC
CASSFSSGANVLTF
>TRBV2|-|TRBJ2-4|once
TGTGCCAGCAGCGCTGGCCGAAGTCGGGACATTCAGTACTTC
CASSAGRSRDIQYF
>TRBV11-2|TRBD1|TRBJ1-5|-
TGTGCCAGCAGCTTAGGCAGGGGGCGCGGCAATCAGCCCCAGCATTTT
CASSLGRGRGNQPQHF
>TRBV4-3|-|TRBJ2-3|-
TGCGCCAGCAGCCAAGATGCCAGAGATACGCAGTATTTT
CASSQDARDTQYF
>TRBV27|-|TRBJ2-1|-
TGTGCCAGCAGTAAGAGGGAGACCTGGGATGAGCAGTTCTTC
CASSKRETWDEQFF
>TRBV7-9|TRBD2|TRBJ2-1|-
TGTGCCAGCAGCTTAGCGAGAATAGCGGGATTGATCAATGAGCAGTTCTTC
CASSLARIAGLINEQFF